This T cell receptor beta chain was recovered during a study of blood T cell repertoires in COVID-19. Looking at the study overall: COVID-19 samples collected from the United States, Italy and Spain covered acute and convalescent phases. Nucleic acid was either cDNA or gDNA, and it came from T cells, B-cell-depleted T cells, or PBMCs.

V was pared by 4 bases and J by 2 bases, with 4 bases of the junction left unmatched. This CDR3 contains 15 residues. Per the germline V gene, CDR1 is SGHKS and CDR2 is YYEKEE (reference sequence). As handled by the study authors: How many nucleated cells were present was estimated from reference gene primer amplification. Repertoires were generated with immunoSEQ multiplex PCR, while TCRdb's copy carries only in-frame clones and drops some. D and trimming come from the DNA, and the V and J calls and clone size come from that table. The sample carries 95,000 to 150,000 clones, 85% to 90% recorded once.

The chain employs TRBV5-5 and TRBJ2-3; TRBD1 agrees at 10 bases. The TCR originated in a man in his forties or fifties with acute or convalescent COVID-19. The sequenced sample consisted of peripheral blood. The CDR3 spells CASSGDRGLTDTQYF. CDR3 nucleotides: TGTGCCAGCAGCGGCGACAGGGGGCTCACAGATACGCAGTATTTT.